The next 21 T cell receptor beta chains were all read from a single sample in a study of blood T cells in healthy people across ages. For the second PCR, which ran for 7 to 11 cycles, a sample-barcoded 5' primer and a J-beta primer mix were used. Via MiXCR, TCRdb re-called the 5' RACE reads, giving one row per CDR3 protein. The table includes around 1,000,000 distinct CDR3 sequences, almost 25% detected once. This same sample was also part of a study on T cells of mothers and their children.

The sample taken for sequencing was blood. The receptors were sampled from a girl aged 2 to 10 in good health.

V gene TRBV13 combines with J gene TRBJ2-5; TRBD2 is a possible D gene (5 bases). The J call may be incorrect, as the DNA end agrees better with TRBJ2-7. CDR3 length: 16 amino acids. Germline CDR1 PRHDT, CDR2 FYEKMQ (reference sequence). The CDR3 spells CASSRDISSLRTEQYF. The CDR3 DNA reads as TGTGCCAGCAGCCGCGATATTTCTAGCTTGCGGACCGAGCAGTACTTC.

This clonotype was picked up a small number of times. The chain uses TRBV29-1 and TRBJ1-1; D gene unclear. This CDR3 has 13 amino acids. Germline V gene sequence: CDR1 SQVTM, CDR2 ANQGSEA. V lost 7 bases and J lost 0, with 12 bases in between. DNA for the CDR3: TGCAGCGCGAGTCAGACTATGAACACTGAAGCTTTCTTT. It specifies CSASQTMNTEAFF.

The V call is TRBV6-2 or TRBV6-3, the J call TRBJ2-1; D gene uncertain. Trimming removed 2 bases from V and 0 bases from J, with 14 bases in between. This CDR3 has 17 residues. The germline V gene encodes CDR1 MNHEY and CDR2 SVGEGT. The CDR3 nucleotides are TGTGCCAGCAGTTACAGCGTCGCTGCTAGCTCCTACAATGAGCAGTTCTTC. Translated, it gives CASSYSVAASSYNEQFF.

V gene TRBV9 combines with J gene TRBJ1-2; D might be TRBD1 (5 bases). V gave up 3 bases and J gave up 2 bases, with 11 bases separating them. Germline V gene lookup returns CDR1 SGDLS and CDR2 YYNGEE. CDR3 length: 14 amino acids. This CDR3 reads CASSGGNRNYGYTF. The DNA of the CDR3 is TGTGCCAGCAGCGGGGGGAACAGGAACTATGGCTACACCTTC.

The J gene is TRBJ1-1, the V gene TRBV29-1; D may be TRBD1 (6 bases). Germline V gene lookup returns CDR1 SQVTM and CDR2 ANQGSEA. V lost 5 bases and J lost 1, with 11 bases in between. CDR3 length equals 13 residues. The CDR3 bases are TGCAGCGTTTACAGGGCTGGGAACACTGAAGCTTTCTTT. Its translation is CSVYRAGNTEAFF.

The V and J genes are TRBV4-2 and TRBJ1-2; TRBD1 aligns across 9 bases. The ends lost 4 bases at V and 1 base at J; junction bases unmatched: 22. CDR1 is LGHNA and CDR2 is YNFKEQ in the germline V gene. This CDR3 contains 21 residues. Here the CDR3 DNA reads TGTGCCAGCAGCCCCTTCCCGGGACAGGGTTTGGGCGGGAACCTTAACTATGGCTACACCTTC. Translated, it gives CASSPFPGQGLGGNLNYGYTF.

A remark on this clonotype: A junction boundary mismatches the germline segment, possibly from a read error. V gene TRBV6-6 combines with J gene TRBJ1-1; 7 positions agree with TRBD1. The CDR3 spans 17 residues. Germline lookup yields CDR1 MNHNY and CDR2 SVGAGI (reference sequence). CDR3 nucleotides: TGTGCCAGCAGTGTATTCGGGGACAGACATTTATTCACTGAAGCTCTCTTT. It is translated as CASSVFGDRHLFTEALF.

This clonotype was observed a few times. The chain is built from TRBV6-1 and TRBJ1-6; weak D call: TRBD1 (5 bases). The CDR3 is 15 amino acids. V was shortened by 3 bases and J by 5 bases, with 11 bases between the two germline ends. Germline CDR1 MNHNS, CDR2 SASEGT. The CDR3 coding sequence is TGTGCCAGCAGTGATGGGACGGACAATAATTCACCCCTCCACTTT. It yields the protein CASSDGTDNNSPLHF.

This clonotype has more than one count but fewer than ten. The J gene is TRBJ2-5, the V gene TRBV27; D possibly corresponds to TRBD1 (6 bases). The V and J ends lost 5 bases and 7 bases respectively, with 20 bases between them. Germline V CDR1 and CDR2: MNHEY, SMNVEV (reference sequence). The CDR3 totals 15 residues. The CDR3: CASSPKPGTSGTQYF. For the CDR3, the DNA is TGTGCCAGCAGTCCCAAGCCGGGGACATCCGGGACCCAGTACTTC.

This chain connects TRBV27 to TRBJ2-1, with 8 positions matching TRBD1. The end of the DNA is better explained by TRBJ2-7, so the J call may be wrong. Germline CDR1 and CDR2: MNHEY and SMNVEV (reference sequence). This CDR3 region has 14 residues. The CDR3 reads CASSLGQGINEQYF. As DNA, the CDR3 is TGTGCCAGCAGTCTAGGACAGGGAATCAACGAGCAGTACTTC.

This clonotype was counted a few times. The J gene is TRBJ1-4, the V gene TRBV7-9, with D possibly TRBD1 on 6 matching bases. Trimming shortened V by 5 bases and J by 7 bases, and 14 bases separated the two germline ends. The germline gives CDR1 SEHNR, CDR2 FQNEAQ (reference sequence). The CDR3 covers 14 residues. For the CDR3, the DNA is TGTGCCAGCAGCCACGACAGGCGGGCTGAAAAACTGTTTTTT. Translation gives CASSHDRRAEKLFF.

This clonotype appeared a few times. The chain links TRBV29-1 to TRBJ2-1, with 8 bases fitting TRBD2. The CDR3 consists of 15 residues. The germline V gene has CDR1 SQVTM and CDR2 ANQGSEA. V trimming: 4 bases; J trimming: 0 bases; junction bases outside the gene matches: 5. The DNA for the CDR3 is TGCAGCGTTGGGGGGAGCGGGAGCTCCTACAATGAGCAGTTCTTC. It specifies CSVGGSGSSYNEQFF.

A few counts support this clonotype. The chain is built from TRBV24-1 and TRBJ1-1; D is possibly TRBD1 (5 bases). Per germline, CDR1 KGHDR and CDR2 SFDVKD. This CDR3 is built from 14 residues. With 7 bases removed from V and 1 base from J, the gap between germline ends came to 12 bases. CDR3 amino acids: CATRGGGTNTEAFF. CDR3 bases: TGTGCCACCAGGGGGGGTGGGACGAACACTGAAGCTTTCTTT.

This clonotype was counted only a few times. The genes are TRBV29-1 and TRBJ2-1, with D maybe TRBD2 (6 bases). Trimming removed 7 bases at V and 0 bases at J, with 16 bases between. Germline V gene sequence: CDR1 SQVTM, CDR2 ANQGSEA. The length of the CDR3 is 15 residues. The CDR3 sequence is CSAPEGVSSYNEQFF. For the CDR3, the DNA is TGCAGCGCTCCGGAGGGCGTGAGCTCCTACAATGAGCAGTTCTTC.

The table lists this clonotype with a few counts. This CDR3 reads CSVQAASGSYNEQFF. The CDR3, as DNA: TGCAGCGTCCAAGCGGCTAGCGGGAGTTACAATGAGCAGTTCTTC. This rearrangement joins TRBV29-1 to TRBJ2-1; 10 bases are shared with TRBD2. The CDR3 has 15 amino acids. Germline CDR1 SQVTM, CDR2 ANQGSEA. J lost 4 bases, V lost 6 bases, and 9 bases had no gene match.

The chain joins TRBV5-1 to TRBJ2-2, with D maybe TRBD1 (6 bases). Germline lookup yields CDR1 SGHRS and CDR2 YFSETQ. V was cut by 2 bases and J by 7 bases, with 18 bases left in between. The CDR3 is made up of 16 amino acids. The CDR3 loop is CASSLMTGITGGELFF. As DNA, the CDR3 is TGCGCCAGCAGCTTAATGACAGGAATAACGGGCGGGGAGCTGTTTTTT.

This clonotype has more than one count but fewer than ten. The chain joins TRBV5-6 to TRBJ2-1; D not certain. Looked up from germline, CDR1 is SGHDT and CDR2 is YYEEEE. V shed 1 base and J shed 4 bases, with 6 bases lying between them. The CDR3 is made up of 13 amino acids. CDR3 in DNA: TGTGCCAGCAGCTTGAGGTCGTACAATGAGCAGTTCTTC. This encodes CASSLRSYNEQFF.

The CDR3 loop reads CASSGSGGVQETQYF. The CDR3 DNA reads as TGTGCCAGCAGTGGTAGCGGGGGAGTACAAGAGACCCAGTACTTC. The chain has TRBV7-2 and TRBJ2-5, with TRBD2 identical over 9 bases. CDR1 and CDR2 (germline): SGHTA, FQGNSA. The CDR3 length is 15 residues. After removal of 6 bases from V and 2 bases from J, the junction contained 7 bases not matched to a gene.

The rearrangement uses TRBV9 and TRBJ2-7; TRBD2 matches 12 bases. The length of the CDR3 is 16 residues. Germline CDR1 reads SGDLS; CDR2 reads YYNGEE. J was trimmed by 2 bases and V by 4 bases; bases with no gene match: 7. CDR3 nucleotide sequence: TGTGCCAGCAGCCCAGGACTAGCGGGACGAGCCTACGAGCAGTACTTC. Protein: CASSPGLAGRAYEQYF.

The chain uses TRBV7-9 and TRBJ2-3, with TRBD2 as a possible D gene (7 bases). Germline values: CDR1 SEHNR, CDR2 FQNEAQ (reference sequence). The CDR3 covers 15 residues. V was pared by 2 bases and J by 5 bases, with 14 bases between. CDR3 coding DNA: TGTGCCAGCAGCTTAATAGGGGGGGGCCTAGATACGCAGTATTTT. This encodes CASSLIGGGLDTQYF.

This clonotype was seen a few times. The junction departs from the called germline gene at one end, perhaps through a read error. Here the CDR3 reads CSARGGDEYGHTF. The CDR3 DNA reads as TGCAGTGCTAGAGGAGGGGATGAGTATGGCCACACCTTC. V is TRBV20-1 and J is TRBJ1-2; D might be TRBD1 (5 bases). Germline-derived CDR1 and CDR2 are DFQATT and SNEGSKA (reference sequence). There are 13 residues in the CDR3.